The 15 T cell receptor beta chains below were found in one sample sequenced in a study of shared clonotypes between healthy human individuals. The protocol was immunoSEQ multiplex PCR, while the TCRdb copy is restricted to in-frame clones and leaves out a portion. The sample carries 2 million or so clones, about 95% recorded once. Sample: naive CD4+ T cells sorted from blood. Described subset: CD45RA+ positively selected. The receptors shown here come from a man between 18 and 35 years old in good health.

The chain has TRBV13 and TRBJ2-1, with a possible D match to TRBD1 (5 bases). CDR1 and CDR2 (germline): PRHDT, FYEKMQ (reference sequence). Trimming took 4 bases from V and 4 from J, leaving 8 bases between them. The CDR3 loop spans 13 amino acids. Here the CDR3 reads CASSSTGYNEQFF. The CDR3 DNA is TGTGCCAGCAGCTCTACAGGTTACAATGAGCAGTTCTTC.

Only one count was recorded for this clone. V usage is TRBV2 and J usage is TRBJ2-1; weak D call: TRBD2 (5 bases). V lost 7 bases, J lost 1 base, and 14 bases lay in between. Germline CDR1 and CDR2: SNHLY and FYNNEI. The CDR3 loop spans 15 amino acids. The DNA of the CDR3 is TGTGCCAGCACGCAGGTTGGAGGTTCCTACAATGAGCAGTTCTTC. It specifies CASTQVGGSYNEQFF.

This chain joins TRBV5-1 and TRBJ2-5, with TRBD1 matching over 11 bases. V trimming: 5 bases; J trimming: 4 bases; junction bases outside the gene matches: 13. Germline CDR1 SGHRS, CDR2 YFSETQ. This CDR3 has 17 residues. The CDR3 reads CASRATRDRGSGETQYF. The CDR3 nucleotides are TGCGCCAGCAGAGCTACCCGGGACAGGGGGTCGGGAGAGACCCAGTACTTC.

Of note for this clone: The identical CDR3 is also encoded by other nucleotide sequences in the sample. The chain joins TRBV5-1 to TRBJ2-7; TRBD1 agrees at 9 bases. The CDR3 extends over 15 amino acids. The junction had 3 bases not matched to a gene; V was cut back by 0 bases and J by 2 bases. From germline, CDR1 is SGHRS and CDR2 YFSETQ. CDR3 nucleotide sequence: TGCGCCAGCAGCTTGGGCCGGGACAGGGCCTACGAGCAGTACTTC. Its translation: CASSLGRDRAYEQYF.

This clone was counted once. The sample holds other DNA sequences that translate to the same CDR3. The chain employs TRBV18 and TRBJ2-3; D gene uncertain. CDR1 KGHSH and CDR2 LQKENI come from the germline V gene. V lost 3 bases, J lost 2 bases, and 12 bases lay in between. This CDR3 has 15 amino acids. Here the CDR3 reads CASSPVIASTDTQYF. The CDR3 nucleotides read TGTGCCAGCTCACCTGTGATAGCTTCCACAGATACGCAGTATTTT.

The gene calls are TRBV5-4 and TRBJ2-7; D remains ambiguous. CDR3 length: 12 residues. CDR1 SGHNT and CDR2 YYREEE come from the germline V gene (reference sequence). Trimming shortened V by 0 bases and J by 7 bases, and 8 bases separated the two germline ends. Here the CDR3 reads CASSLDSLEQYF. In DNA, the CDR3 is TGTGCCAGCAGCTTGGATAGCCTAGAGCAGTACTTC.

The J gene is TRBJ1-1, the V gene TRBV18; a weak D match, TRBD1 (5 bases). Germline values: CDR1 KGHSH, CDR2 LQKENI. This CDR3 spans 13 amino acids. Deletions cut 3 bases from V and 5 bases from J, with 10 bases between. CDR3: CASSPRPGTEAFF. CDR3 sequence (DNA): TGTGCCAGCTCACCCCGGCCAGGGACTGAAGCTTTCTTT.

The chain joins TRBV10-3 to TRBJ2-2, with 15 bases lining up with TRBD2. Germline lookup yields CDR1 ENHRY and CDR2 SYGVKD. The CDR3 loop spans 16 amino acids. J was trimmed by 1 base and V by 7 bases; bases with no gene match: 1. The CDR3 region is CAIKGLAGGNTGELFF. CDR3 sequence (DNA): TGTGCCATCAAGGGACTAGCGGGGGGGAACACCGGGGAGCTGTTTTTT.

V is TRBV29-1 and J is TRBJ2-1; D perhaps matches TRBD2 (5 bases). Trimming removed 7 bases from V and 9 bases from J, with 13 bases in between. CDR1 is SQVTM and CDR2 is ANQGSEA in the germline V gene. CDR3 length: 11 residues. DNA of the CDR3: TGCAGCGCCGCCGGGGTCCCTGAGCAGTTCTTC. Its protein is CSAAGVPEQFF.

V and J are TRBV18 and TRBJ1-1; perhaps TRBD1 as D (6 bases). The germline V and J ends were trimmed by 4 bases and 7 bases, with 19 bases remaining between them. The germline CDR1 and CDR2 sequences are KGHSH and LQKENI. The CDR3 extends over 15 amino acids. CDR3 amino acids: CASSLHRDMGGEAFF. DNA for the CDR3: TGTGCCAGCTCACTACATAGGGACATGGGGGGTGAAGCTTTCTTT.

The chain joins TRBV10-1 to TRBJ2-7, with 11 positions matching TRBD2. V shed 2 bases, J shed 6 bases, and the junction held 6 bases outside the gene matches. Per germline, CDR1 WNHNN and CDR2 SYGVQD (reference sequence). The CDR3 contains 15 residues. The CDR3 region is CASSEGLAGKSEQYF. The CDR3 DNA reads as TGCGCCAGCAGTGAGGGACTAGCGGGTAAAAGCGAGCAGTACTTC.

A few counts support this clone. The chain uses TRBV6-5 and TRBJ2-4; 11 bases line up with TRBD2. There are 15 residues in the CDR3. The ends lost 5 bases at V and 7 bases at J; junction bases unmatched: 7. Germline V gives CDR1 MNHEY, CDR2 SVGAGI. CDR3 in amino acids: CASSPLGLAANIQYF. Here the CDR3 DNA reads TGTGCCAGCAGTCCCCTGGGACTAGCGGCGAACATTCAGTACTTC.

As concerns this clone: Other DNA sequences in the sample encode the same CDR3. The chain uses TRBV5-1 and TRBJ2-7, with TRBD1 matching 9 bases. The CDR3 length is 15 residues. V was clipped by 1 base and J by 4 bases; unmatched bases: 6. Germline V gene lookup returns CDR1 SGHRS and CDR2 YFSETQ. The CDR3: CASSLLTGGSYEQYF. DNA for the CDR3: TGCGCCAGCAGCTTGTTGACAGGGGGTTCGTACGAGCAGTACTTC.

This clone was seen only once. The V gene is TRBV7-7, the J gene TRBJ2-5, with D tentatively TRBD1 or TRBD2 (6 bases each). The CDR3 consists of 13 residues. The V gene's germline CDR1 is SSHAT and CDR2 FNYEAQ (reference sequence). The CDR3 spells CASAWGARETQYF. The CDR3 DNA is TGTGCTAGCGCCTGGGGGGCCCGAGAGACCCAGTACTTC.

The chain employs TRBV7-6 and TRBJ2-6; 9 bases line up with TRBD2. The length of the CDR3 is 18 residues. Per the germline V gene, CDR1 is SGHVS and CDR2 is FNYEAQ. The J segment lost 0 bases and the V segment lost 4 bases, leaving 7 bases of the junction unmatched. In DNA, the CDR3 is TGTGCCAGCAGCTCCTTAGCGGGAGTGAGCTCTGGGGCCAACGTCCTGACTTTC. This codes for CASSSLAGVSSGANVLTF.